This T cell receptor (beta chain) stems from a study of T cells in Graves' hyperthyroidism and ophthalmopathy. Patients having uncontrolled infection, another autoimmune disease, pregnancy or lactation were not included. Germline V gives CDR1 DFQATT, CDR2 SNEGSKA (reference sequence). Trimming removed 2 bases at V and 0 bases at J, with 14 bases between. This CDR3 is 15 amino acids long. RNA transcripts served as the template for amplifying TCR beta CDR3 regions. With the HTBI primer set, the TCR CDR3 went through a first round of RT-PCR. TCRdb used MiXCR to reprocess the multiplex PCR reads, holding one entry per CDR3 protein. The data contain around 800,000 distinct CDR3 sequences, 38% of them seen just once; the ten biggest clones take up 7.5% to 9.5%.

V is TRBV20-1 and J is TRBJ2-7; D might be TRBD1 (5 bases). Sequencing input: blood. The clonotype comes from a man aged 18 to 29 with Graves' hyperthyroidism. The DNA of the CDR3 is TGCAGTGCTAGAAATCTTCAGGACATCTCCTACGAGCAGTACTTC. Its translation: CSARNLQDISYEQYF.